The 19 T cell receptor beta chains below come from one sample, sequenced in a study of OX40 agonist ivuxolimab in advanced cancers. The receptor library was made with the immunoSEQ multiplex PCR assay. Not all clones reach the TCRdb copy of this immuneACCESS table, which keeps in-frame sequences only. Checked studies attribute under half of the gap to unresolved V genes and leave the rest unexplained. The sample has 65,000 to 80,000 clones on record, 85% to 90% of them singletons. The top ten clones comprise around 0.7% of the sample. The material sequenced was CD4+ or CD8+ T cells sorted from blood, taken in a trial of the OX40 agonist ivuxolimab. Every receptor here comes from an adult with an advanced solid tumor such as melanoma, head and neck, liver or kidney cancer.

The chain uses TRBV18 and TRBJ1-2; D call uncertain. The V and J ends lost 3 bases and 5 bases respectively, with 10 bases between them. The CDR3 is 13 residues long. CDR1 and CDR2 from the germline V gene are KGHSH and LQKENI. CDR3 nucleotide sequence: TGTGCCAGCTCACCGGACGGACGATATGGCTACACCTTC. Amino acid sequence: CASSPDGRYGYTF.

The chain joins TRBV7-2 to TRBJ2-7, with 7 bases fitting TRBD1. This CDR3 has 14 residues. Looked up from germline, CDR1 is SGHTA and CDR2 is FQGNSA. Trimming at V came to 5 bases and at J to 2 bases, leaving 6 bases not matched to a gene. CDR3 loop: CASSPGTATYEQYF. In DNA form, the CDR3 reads TGTGCCAGCAGCCCAGGGACAGCGACCTACGAGCAGTACTTC. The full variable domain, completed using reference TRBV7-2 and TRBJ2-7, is GAGVSQSPSNKVTEKGKDVELRCDPISGHTALYWYRQSLGQGLEFLIYFQGNSAPDKSGLPSDRFSAERTGGSVSTLTIQRTQQEDSAVYLCASSPGTATYEQYFGPGTRLTVT.

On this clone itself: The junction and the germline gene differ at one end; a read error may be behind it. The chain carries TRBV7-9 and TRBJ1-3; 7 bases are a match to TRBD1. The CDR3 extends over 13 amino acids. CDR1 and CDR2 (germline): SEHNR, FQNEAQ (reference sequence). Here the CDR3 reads CDSSLGQGNTIYF. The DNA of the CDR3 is TGTGACAGCAGCCTGGGACAGGGAAACACCATATATTTT. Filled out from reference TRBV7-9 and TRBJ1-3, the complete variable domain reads DTGVSQNPRHKITKRGQNVTFRCDPISEHNRLYWYRQTLGQGPEFLTYFQNEAQLEKSRLLSDRFSAERPKGSFSTLEIQRTEQGDSAMYLCDSSLGQGNTIYFGEGSWLTVV.

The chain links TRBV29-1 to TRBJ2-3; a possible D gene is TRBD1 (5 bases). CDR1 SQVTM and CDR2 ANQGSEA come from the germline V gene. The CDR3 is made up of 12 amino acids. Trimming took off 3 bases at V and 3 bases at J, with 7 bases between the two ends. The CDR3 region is CSVDRGTDTQYF. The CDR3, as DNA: TGCAGCGTTGATAGGGGAACAGATACGCAGTATTTT.

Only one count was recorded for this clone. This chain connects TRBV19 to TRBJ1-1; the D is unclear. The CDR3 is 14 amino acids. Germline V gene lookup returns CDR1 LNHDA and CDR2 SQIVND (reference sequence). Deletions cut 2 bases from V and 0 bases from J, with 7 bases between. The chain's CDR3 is CASSITDMNTEAFF. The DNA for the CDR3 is TGTGCCAGTAGTATAACAGATATGAACACTGAAGCTTTCTTT.

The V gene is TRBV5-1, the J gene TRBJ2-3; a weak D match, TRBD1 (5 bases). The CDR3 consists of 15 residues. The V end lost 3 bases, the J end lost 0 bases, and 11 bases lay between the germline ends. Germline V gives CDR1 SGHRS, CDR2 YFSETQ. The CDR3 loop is CASSSKAGSTDTQYF. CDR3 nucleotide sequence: TGCGCCAGCAGCTCGAAAGCAGGGAGCACAGATACGCAGTATTTT.

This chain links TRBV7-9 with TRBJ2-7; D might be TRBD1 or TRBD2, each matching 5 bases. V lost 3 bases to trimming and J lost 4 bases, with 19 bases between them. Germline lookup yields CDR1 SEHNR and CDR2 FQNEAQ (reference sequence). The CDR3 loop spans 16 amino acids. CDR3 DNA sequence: TGTGCCAGCAGCTTGGGGGTGATGGGTCTACGGTACGAGCAGTACTTC. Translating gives CASSLGVMGLRYEQYF.

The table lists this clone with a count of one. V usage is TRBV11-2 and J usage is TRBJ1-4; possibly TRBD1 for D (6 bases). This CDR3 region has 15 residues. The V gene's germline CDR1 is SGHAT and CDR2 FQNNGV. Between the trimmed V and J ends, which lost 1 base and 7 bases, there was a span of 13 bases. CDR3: CASSLAQGLREKLFF. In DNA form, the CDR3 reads TGTGCCAGCAGCTTAGCCCAGGGGCTTCGTGAAAAACTGTTTTTT.

The CDR3 nucleotides read TGCGCCAGCAGCCAAGATTATCCGGGTCACGAGCAGTACTTC. Its translation: CASSQDYPGHEQYF. The chain carries TRBV4-3 and TRBJ2-7; D gene uncertain. Trimming removed 0 bases at V and 5 bases at J, with 11 bases between. Germline V gene sequence: CDR1 LGHNA, CDR2 YSLEER. The CDR3 sequence is 14 residues long.

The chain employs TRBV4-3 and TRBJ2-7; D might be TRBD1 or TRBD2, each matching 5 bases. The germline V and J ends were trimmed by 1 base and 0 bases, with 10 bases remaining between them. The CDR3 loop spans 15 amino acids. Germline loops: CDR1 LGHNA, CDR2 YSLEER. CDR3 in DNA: TGCGCCAGCAGCCAAGGATGGGGGAGCTCCTACGAGCAGTACTTC. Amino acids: CASSQGWGSSYEQYF.

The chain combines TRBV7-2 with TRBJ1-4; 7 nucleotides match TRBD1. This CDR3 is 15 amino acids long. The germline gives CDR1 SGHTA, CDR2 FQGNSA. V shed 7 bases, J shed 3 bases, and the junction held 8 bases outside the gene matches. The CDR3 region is CASTLRGLANEKLFF. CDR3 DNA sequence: TGTGCCAGCACCCTTAGGGGGCTTGCTAATGAAAAACTGTTTTTT. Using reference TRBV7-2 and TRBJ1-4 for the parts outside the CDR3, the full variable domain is GAGVSQSPSNKVTEKGKDVELRCDPISGHTALYWYRQSLGQGLEFLIYFQGNSAPDKSGLPSDRFSAERTGGSVSTLTIQRTQQEDSAVYLCASTLRGLANEKLFFGSGTQLSVL.

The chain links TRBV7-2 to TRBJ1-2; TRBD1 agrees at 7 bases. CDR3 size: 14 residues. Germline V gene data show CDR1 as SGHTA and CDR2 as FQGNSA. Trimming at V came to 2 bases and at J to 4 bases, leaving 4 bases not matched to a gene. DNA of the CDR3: TGTGCCAGCAGCTTAAGGGGGCAGAGCTATGGCTACACCTTC. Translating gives CASSLRGQSYGYTF.

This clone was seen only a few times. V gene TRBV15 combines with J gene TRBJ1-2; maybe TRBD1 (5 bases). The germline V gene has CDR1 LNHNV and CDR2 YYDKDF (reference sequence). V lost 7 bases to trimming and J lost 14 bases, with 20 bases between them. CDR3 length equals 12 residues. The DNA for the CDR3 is TGTGCCACCAAGGGGCCTAGGTTAATTTGGACCTTC. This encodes CATKGPRLIWTF.

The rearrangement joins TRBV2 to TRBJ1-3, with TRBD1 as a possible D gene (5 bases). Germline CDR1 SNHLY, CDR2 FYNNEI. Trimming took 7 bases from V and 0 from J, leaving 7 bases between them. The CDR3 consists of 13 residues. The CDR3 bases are TGTGCCAGCATCCAGGGCTCTGGAAACACCATATATTTT. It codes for CASIQGSGNTIYF.

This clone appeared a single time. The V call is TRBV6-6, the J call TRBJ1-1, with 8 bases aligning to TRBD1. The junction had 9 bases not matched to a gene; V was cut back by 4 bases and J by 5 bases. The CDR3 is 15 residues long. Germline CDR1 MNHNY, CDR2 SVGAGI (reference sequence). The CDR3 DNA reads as TGTGCCAGCAGTTCGCCAGACAGGGGAGGAACTGAAGCTTTCTTT. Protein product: CASSSPDRGGTEAFF.

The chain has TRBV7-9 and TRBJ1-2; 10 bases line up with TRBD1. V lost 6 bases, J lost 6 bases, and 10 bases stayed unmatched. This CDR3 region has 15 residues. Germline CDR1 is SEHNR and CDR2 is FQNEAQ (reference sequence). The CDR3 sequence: CASSPPATGGDGYTF. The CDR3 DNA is TGTGCCAGCAGTCCACCGGCGACAGGGGGCGATGGCTACACCTTC.

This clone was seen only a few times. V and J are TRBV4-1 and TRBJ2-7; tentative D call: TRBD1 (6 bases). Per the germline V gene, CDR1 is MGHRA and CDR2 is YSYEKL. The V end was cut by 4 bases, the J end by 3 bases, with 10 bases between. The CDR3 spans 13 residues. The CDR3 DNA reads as TGCGCCAGCAGCCTACAGGGTGGCTACGAGCAGTACTTC. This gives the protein CASSLQGGYEQYF.

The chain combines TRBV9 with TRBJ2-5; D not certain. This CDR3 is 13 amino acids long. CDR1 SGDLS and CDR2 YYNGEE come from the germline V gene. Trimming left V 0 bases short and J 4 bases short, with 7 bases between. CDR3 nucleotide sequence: TGTGCCAGCAGCGTAGAGGGAAGAGAGACCCAGTACTTC. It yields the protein CASSVEGRETQYF.

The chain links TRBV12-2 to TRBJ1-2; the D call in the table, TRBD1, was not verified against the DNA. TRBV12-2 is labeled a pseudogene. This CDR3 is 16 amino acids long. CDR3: CASRLVWTGANYGYTF. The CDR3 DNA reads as TGTGCAAGTCGCTTAGTATGGACAGGAGCTAACTATGGCTACACCTTC.